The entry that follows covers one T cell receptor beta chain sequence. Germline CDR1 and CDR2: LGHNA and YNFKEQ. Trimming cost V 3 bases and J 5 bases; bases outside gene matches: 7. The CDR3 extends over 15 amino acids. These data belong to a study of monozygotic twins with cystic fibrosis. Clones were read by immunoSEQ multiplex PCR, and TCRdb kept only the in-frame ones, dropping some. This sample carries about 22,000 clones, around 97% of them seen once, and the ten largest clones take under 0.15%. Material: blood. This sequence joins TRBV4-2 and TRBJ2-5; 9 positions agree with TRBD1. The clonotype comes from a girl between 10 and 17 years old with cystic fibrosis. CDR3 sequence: CASSHQTGGGETQYF. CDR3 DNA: TGTGCCAGCAGCCATCAGACAGGGGGTGGGGAGACCCAGTACTTC.